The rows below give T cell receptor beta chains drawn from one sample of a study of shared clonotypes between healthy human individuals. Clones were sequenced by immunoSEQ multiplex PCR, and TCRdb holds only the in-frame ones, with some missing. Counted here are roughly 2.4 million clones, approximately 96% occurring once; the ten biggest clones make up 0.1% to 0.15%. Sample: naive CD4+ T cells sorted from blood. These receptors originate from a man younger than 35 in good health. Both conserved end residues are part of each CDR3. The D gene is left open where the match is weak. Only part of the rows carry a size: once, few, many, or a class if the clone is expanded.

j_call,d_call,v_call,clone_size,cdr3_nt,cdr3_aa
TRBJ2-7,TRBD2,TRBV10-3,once,TGTGCCATCAGCCAGACTAGCTTATCCTACGAGCAGTACTTC,CAISQTSLSYEQYF
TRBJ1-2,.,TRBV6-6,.,TGTGCCAGCAGTCCCGGCTATGGCTACACCTTC,CASSPGYGYTF
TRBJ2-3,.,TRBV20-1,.,TGCAGTGCTCCGACCTCAGATACGCAGTATTTT,CSAPTSDTQYF
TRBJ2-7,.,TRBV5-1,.,TGCGCCAGCTCTCTGGACCGCTACGAGCAGTACTTC,CASSLDRYEQYF
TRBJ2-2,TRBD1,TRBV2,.,TGTGCCAGCAGACGACAGGGGGACACCGGGGAGCTGTTTTTT,CASRRQGDTGELFF
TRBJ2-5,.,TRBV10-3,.,TGTGCCATCAGTGAGTTGGAGACCCAGTACTTC,CAISELETQYF
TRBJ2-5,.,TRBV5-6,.,TGTGCCAGCAGTACAAAGGGAGCCTCGGAGACCCAGTACTTC,CASSTKGASETQYF
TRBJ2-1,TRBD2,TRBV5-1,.,TGCGCCAGCAGCTTGGGGACTAGCGGGAGGGCCTACAATGAGCAGTTCTTC,CASSLGTSGRAYNEQFF
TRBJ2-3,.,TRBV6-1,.,TGTGCCAGCCGGCTATTAGGAAAAGATACGCAGTATTTT,CASRLLGKDTQYF
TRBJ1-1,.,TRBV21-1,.,TGTGCCAGCAGCAAAGGGACAGGTGAAGCTTTCTTT,CASSKGTGEAFF
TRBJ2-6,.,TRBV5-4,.,TGTGCCAGCAGCCCCCCAGCTGGGGCCAACGTCCTGACTTTC,CASSPPAGANVLTF
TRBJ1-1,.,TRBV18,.,TGTGCCAGCTCACCTCCCGTGGGGGCTGAAGCTTTCTTT,CASSPPVGAEAFF
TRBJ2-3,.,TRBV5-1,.,TGCGCCAGCAGCTTGACAGGGTTCCTCACAGATACGCAGTATTTT,CASSLTGFLTDTQYF
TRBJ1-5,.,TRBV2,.,TGTGCCAGCAGTGGTCCAGGGCGGGGAAGCAATCAGCCCCAGCATTTT,CASSGPGRGSNQPQHF
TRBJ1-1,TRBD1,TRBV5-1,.,TGCGCCAGCAGCCCGGGACAGGGGTTTACTGAAGCTTTCTTT,CASSPGQGFTEAFF
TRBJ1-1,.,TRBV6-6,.,TGTGCCAGCATGGTCGTAGGCACTGAAGCTTTCTTT,CASMVVGTEAFF
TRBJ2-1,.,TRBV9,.,TGTGCCAGCAGCGGGACAGCTTACAATGAGCAGTTCTTC,CASSGTAYNEQFF
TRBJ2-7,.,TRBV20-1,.,TGCAGTGCTTCGCGAGACGAGCAGTACTTC,CSASRDEQYF
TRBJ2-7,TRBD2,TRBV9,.,TGTGCCAGCAGCGCGACGAGGACTAGTTCTCACGAGCAGTACTTC,CASSATRTSSHEQYF
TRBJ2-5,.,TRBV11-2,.,TGTGCCAGCAGCTTAGGTGGGCGAGAGACCCAGTACTTC,CASSLGGRETQYF
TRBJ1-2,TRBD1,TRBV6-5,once,TGTGCCAGCAGTTACGGGGAGGGGGCTCTTGGCTACACCTTC,CASSYGEGALGYTF
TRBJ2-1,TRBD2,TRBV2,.,TGTGCCAGCAGTGCGGGAGGAAAGTACAATGAGCAGTTCTTC,CASSAGGKYNEQFF
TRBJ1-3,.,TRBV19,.,TGTGCCAGTACCTCGGAAGGGGCAAGTGGAAACACCATATATTTT,CASTSEGASGNTIYF